The 29 T cell receptor beta chains listed next were all sequenced from one sample in a study of shared T cell receptors in the human thymus. The table came from immunoSEQ multiplex PCR; TCRdb's copy has only in-frame clones and leaves some out. This sample has hundreds of thousands of clones; around nine tenths occur once, and the top ten carry around 0.0099%. Separately, the same data were catalogued under a study of human thymus T cells.

Specimen: thymocytes. Source of these receptors: a boy under three years old with a congenital heart defect.

Details on this clone: Germline is not matched at one junction end, which may reflect a read error. This chain links TRBV11-2 with TRBJ2-7; 9 positions match TRBD2. Germline assignment: CDR1 SGHAT and CDR2 FQNNGV. The CDR3 extends over 17 amino acids. The CDR3 DNA follows: TGTGCCAGCAGATTAGCGGCAGGCCTAGCGGGATTCCACGAGCAGTACTTC. Translated, it gives CASRLAAGLAGFHEQYF.

The V and J genes are TRBV12-5 and TRBJ2-5; perhaps TRBD1 as D (6 bases). Trimming left V 5 bases short and J 4 bases short, with 17 bases between. Germline assignment: CDR1 LGHNT and CDR2 FRNRAP. CDR3 length: 15 amino acids. This CDR3 is CASGAWDNRIETQYF. For the CDR3, the DNA is TGTGCTAGTGGTGCCTGGGACAATCGGATAGAGACCCAGTACTTC.

CDR3: CASRPRQNYGYTF. The CDR3 region has the DNA TGTGCCAGCAGGCCCCGACAGAACTATGGCTACACCTTC. The chain is built from TRBV7-2 and TRBJ1-2, with a tentative D call TRBD1 (5 bases). Germline V gene lookup returns CDR1 SGHTA and CDR2 FQGNSA. V was trimmed by 6 bases and J by 2 bases, leaving 10 bases between them. This CDR3 is built from 13 residues.

The chain joins TRBV27 to TRBJ1-1; D remains unclear. In germline, CDR1 is MNHEY, CDR2 SMNVEV (reference sequence). Trimming stripped 3 bases from V and 3 bases from J, with 8 bases between. The CDR3 covers 13 residues. In DNA form, the CDR3 reads TGTGCCAGCAGTTTGTTCCTCTACACTGAAGCTTTCTTT. Translation: CASSLFLYTEAFF.

In this sample, this clone turned up once. V is TRBV5-1 and J is TRBJ1-1; TRBD1 aligns across 12 bases. The CDR3 contains 15 residues. Trimming cost V 4 bases and J 6 bases; bases outside gene matches: 7. Germline V gene sequence: CDR1 SGHRS, CDR2 YFSETQ. The CDR3 protein is CASSPEGQGAAEAFF. CDR3 DNA sequence: TGCGCCAGCAGCCCGGAGGGACAGGGGGCCGCTGAAGCTTTCTTT.

This clone was counted once. The rearrangement links TRBV28 to TRBJ2-1; no clear D. Between the trimmed V and J ends, which lost 5 bases and 6 bases, there was a span of 14 bases. Germline V gene lookup returns CDR1 MDHEN and CDR2 SYDVKM. The CDR3 consists of 14 residues. The CDR3 sequence: CASSRQVPINEQFF. For the CDR3, the DNA is TGTGCCAGCAGTCGTCAGGTGCCCATCAATGAGCAGTTCTTC.

The V and J genes are TRBV4-1 and TRBJ2-3; D is perhaps TRBD2 (6 bases). V was cut by 4 bases and J by 0 bases, with 11 bases left in between. Per germline, CDR1 MGHRA and CDR2 YSYEKL. The CDR3 totals 15 residues. The CDR3, as DNA: TGCGCCAGCAGCCGGGAGGACCCCAGCACAGATACGCAGTATTTT. Translating gives CASSREDPSTDTQYF.

This clone turned up a few times. Other DNA sequences in the same sample also yield this CDR3. The CDR3 reads CASSDRHREGTQYF. CDR3 nucleotide sequence: TGTGCCAGCAGCGACCGACATCGGGAGGGGACCCAGTACTTC. The chain joins TRBV9 to TRBJ2-5, with 8 bases lining up with TRBD2. V trimming: 3 bases; J trimming: 7 bases; junction bases outside the gene matches: 8. The germline gives CDR1 SGDLS, CDR2 YYNGEE. This CDR3 contains 14 residues.

This rearrangement joins TRBV27 to TRBJ2-6; 10 nucleotides match TRBD2. This CDR3 is built from 20 residues. Germline V gene data show CDR1 as MNHEY and CDR2 as SMNVEV (reference sequence). V dropped 6 bases and J dropped 0; count of bases not matched to a gene: 14. CDR3 DNA: TGTGCCAGCAGCCCTGGACTAGCGGCCTCCTCTCCCTCTGGGGCCAACGTCCTGACTTTC. Translating gives CASSPGLAASSPSGANVLTF.

The rearrangement uses TRBV19 and TRBJ2-1, with 8 bases lining up with TRBD1. Looked up from germline, CDR1 is LNHDA and CDR2 is SQIVND (reference sequence). V lost 2 bases to trimming and J lost 8 bases; unmatched junction nucleotides: 11. The CDR3 length is 16 residues. CDR3 loop: CASSISWGRGLDEQFF. CDR3 sequence (DNA): TGTGCCAGTAGTATAAGCTGGGGCAGGGGGCTCGATGAGCAGTTCTTC.

This chain links TRBV11-3 with TRBJ2-1, with 8 bases lining up with TRBD1. This CDR3 is 14 amino acids long. The germline V gene has CDR1 SGHNT and CDR2 YENEEA. With 1 base clipped from V and 5 bases from J, the junction kept 1 base outside the gene matches. CDR3 in amino acids: CASSLGDRHNEQFF. CDR3 coding DNA: TGTGCCAGCAGCTTAGGGGACAGGCACAATGAGCAGTTCTTC.

This chain connects TRBV2 to TRBJ2-1, with 14 bases lining up with TRBD2. The CDR3 length is 16 residues. Germline assignment: CDR1 SNHLY and CDR2 FYNNEI. The trim removed 0 bases at V and 7 bases at J, leaving 2 bases unmatched. CDR3 residues: CASSEAWTSGGNEQFF. The CDR3 DNA reads TGTGCCAGCAGTGAAGCTTGGACTAGCGGGGGGAATGAGCAGTTCTTC.

This clone was counted once. The V call is TRBV5-1, the J call TRBJ2-5, with 8 positions matching TRBD1. CDR3 size: 14 residues. The germline CDR1 and CDR2 sequences are SGHRS and YFSETQ. Trimming at V came to 7 bases and at J to 3 bases, leaving 8 bases not matched to a gene. The DNA for the CDR3 is TGCGCCAGCGGCGCCCCGACAGGGGAAGAGACCCAGTACTTC. Its translation: CASGAPTGEETQYF. Complete variable domain (other parts from reference TRBV5-1 and TRBJ2-5): KAGVTQTPRYLIKTRGQQVTLSCSPISGHRSVSWYQQTPGQGLQFLFEYFSETQRNKGNFPGRFSGRQFSNSRSEMNVSTLELGDSALYLCASGAPTGEETQYFGPGTRLLVL.

The genes are TRBV7-5 and TRBJ1-2; the table gives TRBD1 as D, unverified against the DNA. TRBV7-5 is tagged as a pseudogene. The CDR3 totals 16 residues. In DNA form, the CDR3 reads TGTGCCAGAAGCCCACCCCGTCAGGGGGTAGGCTATGGCTACACCTTC. Residues: CARSPPRQGVGYGYTF.

This rearrangement joins TRBV7-6 to TRBJ2-3, with 10 bases lining up with TRBD2. The CDR3 runs to 18 residues. After removal of 3 bases from V and 3 bases from J, the junction contained 12 bases not matched to a gene. CDR1 and CDR2 from the germline V gene are SGHVS and FNYEAQ. The CDR3, as DNA: TGTGCCAGCAGCTTTCGGAAAAGCGGGAGGGCTGTAACAGATACGCAGTATTTT. Translation gives CASSFRKSGRAVTDTQYF.

V usage is TRBV7-2 and J usage is TRBJ1-5; 8 bases fit TRBD1. The junction had 2 bases not matched to a gene; V was cut back by 2 bases and J by 5 bases. This CDR3 has 14 residues. Looked up from germline, CDR1 is SGHTA and CDR2 is FQGNSA. CDR3 in DNA: TGTGCCAGCAGCTTACACAGGGGGGATCAGCCCCAGCATTTT. It codes for CASSLHRGDQPQHF.

The chain joins TRBV25-1 to TRBJ2-3; D remains ambiguous. V lost 3 bases and J 2 bases, leaving 18 bases between the germline ends. The CDR3 is 17 amino acids. Germline CDR1 is MGHDK and CDR2 is SYGVNS. CDR3 coding DNA: TGTGCCAGCAGTGACTCGATTCTCCCCACTTTCACAGATACGCAGTATTTT. Protein sequence: CASSDSILPTFTDTQYF. The variable domain in full, with the rest retrieved from reference TRBV25-1 and TRBJ2-3, is EADIYQTPRYLVIGTGKKITLECSQTMGHDKMYWYQQDPGMELHLIHYSYGVNSTEKGDLSSESTVSRIRTEHFPLTLESARPSHTSQYLCASSDSILPTFTDTQYFGPGTRLTVL.

This clone was counted between two and nine times. V usage is TRBV2 and J usage is TRBJ2-3; no definite D call. CDR3 length equals 15 residues. Trimming pared 3 bases from V and 0 bases from J, leaving 10 bases between. The germline CDR1 and CDR2 sequences are SNHLY and FYNNEI. As DNA, the CDR3 is TGTGCCAGCAGTGATCAAGCGACTAGCACAGATACGCAGTATTTT. It is translated as CASSDQATSTDTQYF.

V and J are TRBV10-2 and TRBJ2-7; unclear D gene. The CDR3 is 14 residues long. The germline V gene has CDR1 WSHSY and CDR2 SAAADI. V was clipped by 2 bases and J by 6 bases, with 14 bases between them. CDR3 nucleotide sequence: TGCGCCAGCAGTGAGGGCTGGCTCGCGGTCGAGCAGTACTTC. As protein: CASSEGWLAVEQYF.

The chain has TRBV14 and TRBJ2-7; TRBD1 might be the D (6 bases). The CDR3 has 15 residues. Per the germline V gene, CDR1 is SGHDN and CDR2 is FVKESK. V shed 0 bases and J shed 2 bases, with 11 bases lying between them. CDR3 residues: CASSQETGGPYEQYF. The CDR3 DNA is TGTGCCAGCAGCCAAGAAACTGGGGGCCCCTACGAGCAGTACTTC.

The CDR3 DNA follows: TGTGCCAGCACCCAGGGCTATGGCTACACCTTC. Its protein product is CASTQGYGYTF. This rearrangement joins TRBV6-5 to TRBJ1-2; tentatively, D is TRBD1 (5 bases). Germline V lookup: CDR1 MNHEY, CDR2 SVGAGI. The CDR3 is 11 amino acids. Trimming left V 7 bases short and J 4 bases short, with 7 bases between.

The CDR3 DNA sequence: TGTGCCAGCTCACCAAAACTAGCTCGGCACTCTGGGGCCAACGTCCTGACTTTC. This translates into CASSPKLARHSGANVLTF. V is TRBV18 and J is TRBJ2-6; D might be TRBD2 (6 bases). This CDR3 comprises 18 residues. The germline gives CDR1 KGHSH, CDR2 LQKENI. Trimming shortened V by 2 bases and J by 0 bases, and 14 bases separated the two germline ends.

The chain couples TRBV11-2 to TRBJ2-1, with 12 nucleotides matching TRBD2. V was clipped by 5 bases and J by 7 bases; unmatched bases: 12. The CDR3 has 17 amino acids. Looked up from germline, CDR1 is SGHAT and CDR2 is FQNNGV. CDR3 sequence: CASSPRTSGNRGNEQFF. CDR3 DNA: TGTGCCAGCAGCCCGAGGACTAGCGGGAATAGAGGGAATGAGCAGTTCTTC.

V usage is TRBV27 and J usage is TRBJ1-5, with D possibly being TRBD1 (6 bases). The V and J ends lost 4 bases and 9 bases respectively, with 13 bases between them. CDR3 length equals 13 residues. Germline CDR1 MNHEY, CDR2 SMNVEV (reference sequence). The CDR3 sequence: CASSWGPGAPQHF. CDR3 bases: TGTGCCAGCAGTTGGGGGCCGGGCGCGCCCCAGCATTTT.

This clone was observed a handful of times. This sequence joins TRBV5-4 and TRBJ2-7; D perhaps matches TRBD1 (5 bases). CDR3 length: 15 amino acids. Germline V gives CDR1 SGHNT, CDR2 YYREEE (reference sequence). Trimming cost V 0 bases and J 3 bases, with 13 bases left between them. CDR3 coding DNA: TGTGCCAGCAGCTTGGGCAGGGAAGGGGACTACGAGCAGTACTTC. Translation: CASSLGREGDYEQYF.

The rearrangement uses TRBV15 and TRBJ2-3; 8 bases agree with TRBD1. CDR1 and CDR2 from the germline V gene are LNHNV and YYDKDF (reference sequence). V lost 5 bases and J lost 0; bases outside the gene matches: 7. CDR3 size: 16 residues. Here the CDR3 DNA reads TGTGCCACCAGCCCCAGGGGGCCACGAAGCACAGATACGCAGTATTTT. Amino acids: CATSPRGPRSTDTQYF.

V gene TRBV4-2 combines with J gene TRBJ2-7, with 8 bases lining up with TRBD2. V dropped 4 bases and J dropped 4; count of bases not matched to a gene: 12. The CDR3 runs to 16 residues. CDR1 is LGHNA and CDR2 is YNFKEQ in the germline V gene. The CDR3 reads CASSRGLAHMSYEQYF. CDR3 sequence (DNA): TGTGCCAGCAGCCGAGGACTAGCCCATATGAGTTACGAGCAGTACTTC.

The chain employs TRBV6-1 and TRBJ2-2; possibly TRBD2 for D (5 bases). Germline CDR1 MNHNS, CDR2 SASEGT. V lost 7 bases to trimming and J lost 1 base, with 10 bases between them. The CDR3 is 14 amino acids. CDR3 coding DNA: TGTGCCAGCAAACTAGACGGGAACACCGGGGAGCTGTTTTTT. Residues: CASKLDGNTGELFF.

V and J are TRBV9 and TRBJ2-2; 12 bases match TRBD2. This CDR3 contains 18 residues. J was trimmed by 3 bases and V by 0 bases; bases with no gene match: 6. The germline V gene encodes CDR1 SGDLS and CDR2 YYNGEE. The CDR3 DNA sequence: TGTGCCAGCAGCGTAGAGCTAGCGGGAGGGGGCGACACCGGGGAGCTGTTTTTT. It yields the protein CASSVELAGGGDTGELFF.